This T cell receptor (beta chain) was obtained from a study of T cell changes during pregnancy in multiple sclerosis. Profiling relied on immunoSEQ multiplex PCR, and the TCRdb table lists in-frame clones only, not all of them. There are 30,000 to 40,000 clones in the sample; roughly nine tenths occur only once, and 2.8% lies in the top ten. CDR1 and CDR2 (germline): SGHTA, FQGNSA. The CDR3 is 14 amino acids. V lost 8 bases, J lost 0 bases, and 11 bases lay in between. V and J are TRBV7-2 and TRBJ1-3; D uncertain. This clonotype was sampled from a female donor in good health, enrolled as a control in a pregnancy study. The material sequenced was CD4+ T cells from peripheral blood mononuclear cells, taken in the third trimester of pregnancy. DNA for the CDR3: TGTGCCAGCCGAGACTGGAGCTCTGGAAACACCATATATTTT. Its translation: CASRDWSSGNTIYF.